This TCR beta chain was found in a study of patients and donors after allogeneic stem cell transplantation. There are 15 residues in the CDR3. The V gene lost 2 bases and the J gene lost 1 base, with 9 bases spanning the gap. Germline CDR1 reads ENHRY; CDR2 reads SYGVKD. Each CDR3 protein is one row after TCRdb ran MiXCR on the RT-PCR reads. The sample lists under 170,000 distinct CDR3 sequences, 30% to 45% occurring once. This clonotype has more than one count but fewer than ten. This clonotype originated in a human donor who was either an allogeneic HSCT recipient or a stem cell or donor lymphocyte infusion donor (not recorded which). It is not recorded whose cells these are; they may come from a transplant donor. The sequenced sample consisted of blood, either unsorted or a sorted T cell fraction (not recorded which). V is TRBV10-3 and J is TRBJ1-5; D perhaps matches TRBD1 (6 bases). The CDR3: CAISEQGHSNQPQHF. The CDR3, as DNA: TGTGCCATCAGTGAGCAGGGGCACAGCAATCAGCCCCAGCATTTT.